Listed below are T cell receptor beta chains from one sample, sequenced in a study of shared clonotypes between healthy human individuals. Data came from immunoSEQ multiplex PCR; TCRdb stores just in-frame clones and leaves some out. The data contain under 850,000 clones, approximately 92% of them singletons. Sequenced material: naive CD8+ T cells sorted from blood. Every receptor here comes from a man younger than 40 in good health. The CDR3 runs from the conserved cysteine through the conserved F or W. Fields, in order: J gene, D gene, V gene, clone size, CDR3 DNA, CDR3 protein. The D gene is left open where the match is weak. Clone size is shown for a subset of rows, as once, few, many or a class of expanded clone.

TRBJ2-2 . TRBV19 . TGTGCCAGTACGAGGACCGGGGAGCTGTTTTTT CASTRTGELFF
TRBJ2-1 . TRBV6-6 . TGTGCCAGCAGCGCCGGGCCCGGGGGCTATGAGCAGTTCTTC CASSAGPGGYEQFF
TRBJ1-1 . TRBV5-8 . TGTGCCAGCAGCTTGGCCTTGGACATTATTTGGAACACTGAAGCTTTCTTT CASSLALDIIWNTEAFF
TRBJ2-1 . TRBV5-1 . TGCGCCAGCAGCTTGGCACTTTACAATGAGCAGTTCTTC CASSLALYNEQFF
TRBJ1-2 . TRBV29-1 . TGCAGCGTTGGGGCAGCAGGGCCAACTAACTATGGCTACACCTTC CSVGAAGPTNYGYTF
TRBJ1-5 . TRBV5-8 . TGTGCCAGCAGCCCGCAGGGGTTGGGCAGTCAGCCCCAGCATTTT CASSPQGLGSQPQHF
TRBJ2-1 . TRBV4-1 . TGCGCCAGCAGCCAAGTCGAAGGGCGGTACAATGAGCAGTTCTTC CASSQVEGRYNEQFF
TRBJ1-2 . TRBV11-2 . TGTGCCAGCAGCTTAGTTGGGGGGGGCTCTACGGTCTATGGCTACACCTTC CASSLVGGGSTVYGYTF
TRBJ2-7 . TRBV21-1 . TGTGCCAGCACTCCTTGGGGTTCCGAGCAGTACTTC CASTPWGSEQYF
TRBJ1-5 . TRBV23-1 few TGCGCCAGCAGTCAAAGGGGACATTTTAGCAATCAGCCCCAGCATTTT CASSQRGHFSNQPQHF
TRBJ2-5 . TRBV4-1 once TGCGCCAGCAGCCAAGCTTTGGGCGGGATCCAAGAGACCCAGTACTTC CASSQALGGIQETQYF
TRBJ2-3 TRBD2 TRBV2 . TGTGCCAGCAGTGCGGGGGGGATAATCAGGGCAGATACGCAGTATTTT CASSAGGIIRADTQYF
TRBJ2-5 TRBD1 TRBV7-3 . TGTGCCAGCAGCCCAGGGATTTCCGGGACAGGACAAGAGACCCAGTACTTC CASSPGISGTGQETQYF
TRBJ2-7 TRBD1 TRBV5-5 . TGTGCCAGCAGACCGCGGACAGGGGGCGACTACGAGCAGTACTTC CASRPRTGGDYEQYF
TRBJ2-1 . TRBV4-3 . TGCGCCAGCAGCCAAGAGCGGGACGCTTCCTACAATGAGCAGTTCTTC CASSQERDASYNEQFF
TRBJ2-1 . TRBV6-6 . TGTGCCAGCATGGTACAGAGAAACAATGAGCAGTTCTTC CASMVQRNNEQFF
TRBJ1-4 TRBD1 TRBV15 . TGTGCCACCAGCGGGACAGGGGTTGTAGGTGAAAAACTGTTTTTT CATSGTGVVGEKLFF
TRBJ2-7 TRBD2 TRBV18 . TGTGCCAGCTCACCACCATCGGGACTATCCGCTTACGAGCAGTACTTC CASSPPSGLSAYEQYF